This TCR beta chain was documented in a study of T cell repertoires in cytomegalovirus infection. Overall study: Newly reported HLA-C-restricted and thoroughly characterized HLA-B-restricted CMV epitopes were employed. In public TCR beta signatures, there were indications of both CMV infection and matching HLA type.

This CDR3 is 15 amino acids long. V dropped 5 bases and J dropped 1; count of bases not matched to a gene: 3. This clonotype has a handful of counts. Its specificity is unknown. Notes on the study in general: HLA-C-restricted TCR beta clonotypes specific for CMV led the ex vivo response. Pooled public TCR beta family frequency picked out CMV carriers with the relevant HLA.

TCRdb reprocessed the reads via MiXCR and lists one record per CDR3 protein. The table records roughly 170,000 distinct CDR3 sequences, about 20% of them present only once. This receptor was taken from a human donor in good health (CMV status not recorded). Some clones in this sample may be carry-over from other donors' samples. V is TRBV12-3 or TRBV12-4 and J is TRBJ1-5; the match to TRBD1 covers 9 bases. The source material was CD8+ T cells from cultured PBMCs, sampled from culture after CMV antigen stimulation. The CDR3 nucleotides read TGTGCCAGCAGTGGGGGACAGGGCAGCAATCAGCCCCAGCATTTT. Its protein is CASSGGQGSNQPQHF.